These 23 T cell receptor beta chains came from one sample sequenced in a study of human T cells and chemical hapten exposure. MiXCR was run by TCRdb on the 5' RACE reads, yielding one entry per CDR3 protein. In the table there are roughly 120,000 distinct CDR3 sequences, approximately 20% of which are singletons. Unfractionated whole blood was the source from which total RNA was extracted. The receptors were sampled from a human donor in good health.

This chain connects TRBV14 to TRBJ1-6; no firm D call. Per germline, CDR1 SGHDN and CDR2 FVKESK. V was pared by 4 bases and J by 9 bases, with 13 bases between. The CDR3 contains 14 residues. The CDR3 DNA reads TGTGCCAGCAGCCCCAGAATTGGGGTTTCACCCCTCCACTTT. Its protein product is CASSPRIGVSPLHF.

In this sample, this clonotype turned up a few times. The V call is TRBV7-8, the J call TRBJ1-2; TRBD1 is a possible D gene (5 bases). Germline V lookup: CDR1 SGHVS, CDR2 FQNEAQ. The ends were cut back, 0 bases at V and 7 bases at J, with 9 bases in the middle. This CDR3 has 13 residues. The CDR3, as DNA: TGTGCCAGCAGCTTAGCGAGGGGTTCTGGCTACACCTTC. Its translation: CASSLARGSGYTF.

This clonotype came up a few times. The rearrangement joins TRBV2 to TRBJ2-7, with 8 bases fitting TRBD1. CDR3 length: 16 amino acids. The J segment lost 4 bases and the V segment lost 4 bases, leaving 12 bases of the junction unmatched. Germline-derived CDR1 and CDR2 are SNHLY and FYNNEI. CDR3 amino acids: CASSGAGGVNRYEQYF. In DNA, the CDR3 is TGTGCCAGCAGTGGGGCAGGGGGCGTCAACCGGTACGAGCAGTACTTC.

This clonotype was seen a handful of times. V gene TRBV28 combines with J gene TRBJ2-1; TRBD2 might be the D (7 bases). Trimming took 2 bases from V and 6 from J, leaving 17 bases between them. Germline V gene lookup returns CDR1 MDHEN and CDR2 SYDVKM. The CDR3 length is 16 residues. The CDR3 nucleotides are TGTGCCAGCAGTTTACCCTTAGGGGGGAGGGCCAATGAGCAGTTCTTC. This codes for CASSLPLGGRANEQFF.

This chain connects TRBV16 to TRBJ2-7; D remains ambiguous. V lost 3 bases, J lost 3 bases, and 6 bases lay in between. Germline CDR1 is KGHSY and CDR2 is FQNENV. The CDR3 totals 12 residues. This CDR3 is CASSQDGYEQYF. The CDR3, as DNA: TGTGCCAGCAGCCAGGACGGCTACGAGCAGTACTTC.

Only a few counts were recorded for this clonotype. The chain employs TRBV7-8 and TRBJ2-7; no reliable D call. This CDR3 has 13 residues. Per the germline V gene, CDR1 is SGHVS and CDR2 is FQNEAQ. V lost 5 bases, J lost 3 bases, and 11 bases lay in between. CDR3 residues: CASSERKHYEQYF. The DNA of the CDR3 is TGTGCCAGCAGCGAGAGGAAGCACTACGAGCAGTACTTC. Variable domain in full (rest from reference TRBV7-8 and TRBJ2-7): GAGVSQSPRYKVAKRGQDVALRCDPISGHVSLFWYQQALGQGPEFLTYFQNEAQLDKSGLPSDRFFAERPEGSVSTLKIQRTQQEDSAVYLCASSERKHYEQYFGPGTRLTVT.

The CDR3 protein is CASSYLGEAHYEQYF. DNA of the CDR3: TGTGCCAGCAGTTACCTGGGGGAGGCGCACTACGAGCAGTACTTC. This chain uses TRBV28 with TRBJ2-7; D perhaps matches TRBD2 (6 bases). CDR1 is MDHEN and CDR2 is SYDVKM in the germline V gene. The CDR3 loop spans 15 amino acids. V lost 4 bases and J lost 3, with 16 bases in between.

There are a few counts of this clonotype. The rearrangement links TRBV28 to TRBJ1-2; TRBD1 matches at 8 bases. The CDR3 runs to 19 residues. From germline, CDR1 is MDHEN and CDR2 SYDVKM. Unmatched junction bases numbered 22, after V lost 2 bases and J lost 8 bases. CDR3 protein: CASSLEVFGGQGRVGGYTF. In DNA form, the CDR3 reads TGTGCCAGCAGTTTAGAAGTTTTCGGTGGACAGGGCAGGGTAGGCGGCTACACCTTC.

CDR3 sequence: CAWSRLGGRETQYF. CDR3 DNA: TGTGCCTGGAGTCGGCTTGGGGGGCGAGAGACCCAGTACTTC. The rearrangement uses TRBV30 and TRBJ2-5; D assignment may be TRBD1 or TRBD2 (6 bases each). The germline CDR1 and CDR2 sequences are GTSNPN and SVGIG (reference sequence). The ends were cut back, 2 bases at V and 4 bases at J, with 14 bases in the middle. This CDR3 is built from 14 residues.

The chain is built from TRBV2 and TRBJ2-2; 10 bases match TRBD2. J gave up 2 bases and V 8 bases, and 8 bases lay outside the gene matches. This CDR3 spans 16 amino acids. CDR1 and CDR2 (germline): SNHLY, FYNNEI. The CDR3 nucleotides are TGTGCCAGCGAGGGGAGACTAGCGGGCAACACCGGGGAGCTGTTTTTT. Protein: CASEGRLAGNTGELFF.

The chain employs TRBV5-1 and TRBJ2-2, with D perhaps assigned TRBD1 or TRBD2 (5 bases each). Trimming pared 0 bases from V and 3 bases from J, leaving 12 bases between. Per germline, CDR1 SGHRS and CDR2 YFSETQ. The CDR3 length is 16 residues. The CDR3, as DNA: TGCGCCAGCAGCTTGGCCCCGGGGACCGACACCGGGGAGCTGTTTTTT. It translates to CASSLAPGTDTGELFF.

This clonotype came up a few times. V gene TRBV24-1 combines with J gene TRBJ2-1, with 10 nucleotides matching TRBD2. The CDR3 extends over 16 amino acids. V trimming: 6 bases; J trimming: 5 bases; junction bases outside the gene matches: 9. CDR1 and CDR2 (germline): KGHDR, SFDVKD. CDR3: CATSSPITSGNNEQFF. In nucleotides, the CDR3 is TGTGCCACCAGTTCGCCGATCACTAGCGGGAACAATGAGCAGTTCTTC.

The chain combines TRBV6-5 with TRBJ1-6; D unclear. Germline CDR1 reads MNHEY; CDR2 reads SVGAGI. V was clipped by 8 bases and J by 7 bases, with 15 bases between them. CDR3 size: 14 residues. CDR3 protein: CASCPDGPNSPLHF. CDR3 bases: TGTGCCAGCTGTCCGGACGGCCCAAATTCACCCCTCCACTTT.

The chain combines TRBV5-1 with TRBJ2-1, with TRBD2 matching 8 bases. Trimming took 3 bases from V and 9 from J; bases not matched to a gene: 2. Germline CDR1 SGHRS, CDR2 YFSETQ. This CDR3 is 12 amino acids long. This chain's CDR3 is CASSSGTSEQFF. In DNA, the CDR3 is TGCGCCAGCAGCTCCGGGACTAGTGAGCAGTTCTTC. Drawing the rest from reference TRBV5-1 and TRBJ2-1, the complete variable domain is KAGVTQTPRYLIKTRGQQVTLSCSPISGHRSVSWYQQTPGQGLQFLFEYFSETQRNKGNFPGRFSGRQFSNSRSEMNVSTLELGDSALYLCASSSGTSEQFFGPGTRLTVL.

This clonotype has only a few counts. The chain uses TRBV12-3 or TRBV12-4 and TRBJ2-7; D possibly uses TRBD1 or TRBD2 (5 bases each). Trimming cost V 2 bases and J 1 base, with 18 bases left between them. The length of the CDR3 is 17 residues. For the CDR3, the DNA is TGTGCCAGCAGTTTACCGGGGCTAACCGGAAAATCCTACGAGCAGTACTTC. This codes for CASSLPGLTGKSYEQYF.

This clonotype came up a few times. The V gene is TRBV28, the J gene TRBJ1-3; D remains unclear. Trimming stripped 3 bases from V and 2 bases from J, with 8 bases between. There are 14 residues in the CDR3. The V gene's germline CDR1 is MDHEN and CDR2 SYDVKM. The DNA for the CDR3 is TGTGCCAGCAGTTTTTCCGGGGCTGGAAACACCATATATTTT. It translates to CASSFSGAGNTIYF.

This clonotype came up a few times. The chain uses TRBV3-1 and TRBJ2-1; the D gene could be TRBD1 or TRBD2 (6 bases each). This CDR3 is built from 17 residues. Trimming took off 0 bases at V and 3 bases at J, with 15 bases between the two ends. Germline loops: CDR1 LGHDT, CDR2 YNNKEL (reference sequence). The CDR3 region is CASSQDLGGSHYNEQFF. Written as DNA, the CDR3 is TGTGCCAGCAGCCAAGATTTAGGGGGGAGCCACTACAATGAGCAGTTCTTC.

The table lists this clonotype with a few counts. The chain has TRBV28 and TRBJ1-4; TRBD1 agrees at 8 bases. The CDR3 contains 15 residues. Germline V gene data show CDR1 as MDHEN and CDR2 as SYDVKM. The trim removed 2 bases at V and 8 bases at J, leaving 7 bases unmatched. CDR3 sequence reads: CASSLAGQGDEKLFF. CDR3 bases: TGTGCCAGCAGTTTAGCCGGACAGGGAGACGAAAAACTGTTTTTT.

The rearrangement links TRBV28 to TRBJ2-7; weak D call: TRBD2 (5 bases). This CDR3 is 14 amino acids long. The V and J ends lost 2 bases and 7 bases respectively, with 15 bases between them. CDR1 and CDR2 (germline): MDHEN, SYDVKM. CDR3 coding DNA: TGTGCCAGCAGTTTAGGACTGCTCCGAGGAGAGCAGTACTTC. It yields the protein CASSLGLLRGEQYF.

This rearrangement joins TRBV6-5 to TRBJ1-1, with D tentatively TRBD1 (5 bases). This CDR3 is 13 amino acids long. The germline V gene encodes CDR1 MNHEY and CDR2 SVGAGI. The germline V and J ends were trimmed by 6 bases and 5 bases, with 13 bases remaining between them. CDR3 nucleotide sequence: TGTGCCAGCAGCTACCCGGGGGGAACTGAAGCTTTCTTT. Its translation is CASSYPGGTEAFF.

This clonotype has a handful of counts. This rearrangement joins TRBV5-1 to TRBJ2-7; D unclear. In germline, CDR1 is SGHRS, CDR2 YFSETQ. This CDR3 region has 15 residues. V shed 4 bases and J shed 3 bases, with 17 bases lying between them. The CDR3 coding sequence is TGCGCCAGCAGCGGCCACGTTGGCCGGTACTACGAGCAGTACTTC. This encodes CASSGHVGRYYEQYF.

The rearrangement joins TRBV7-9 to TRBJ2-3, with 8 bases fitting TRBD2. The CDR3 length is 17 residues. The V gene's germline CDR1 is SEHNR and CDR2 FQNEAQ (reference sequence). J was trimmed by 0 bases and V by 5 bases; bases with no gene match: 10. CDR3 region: CASSLTSGSLSTDTQYF. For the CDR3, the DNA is TGTGCCAGCAGCCTCACTAGCGGCTCGCTTAGCACAGATACGCAGTATTTT.

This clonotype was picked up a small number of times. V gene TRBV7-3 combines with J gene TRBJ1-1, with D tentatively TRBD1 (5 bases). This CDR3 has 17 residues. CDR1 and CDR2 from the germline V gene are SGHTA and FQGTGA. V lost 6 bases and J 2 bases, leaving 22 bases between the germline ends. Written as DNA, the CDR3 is TGTGCCAGCAGGCATTTGGGGGAGCAGTGGCGAAACACTGAAGCTTTCTTT. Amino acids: CASRHLGEQWRNTEAFF.